The rows below give T cell receptor beta chains drawn from one sample of a study of cytomegalovirus exposure and HLA in healthy donors. Clones were sequenced by immunoSEQ multiplex PCR, and TCRdb holds only the in-frame ones, with some missing. The table lists fewer than 250,000 clones, 70% to 80% of them singletons. The sequenced material came from PBMCs. Every receptor here comes from a woman in her 30s in good health and CMV-seropositive. The CDR3 runs from the conserved cysteine through the conserved F or W. The listing skips clone size in some rows; elsewhere it reads once, few, many or a size class.

CDR3: CASSVRTSRTDTQYF; size: -; V: TRBV9; length: 15; J: TRBJ2-3
CDR3: CASSVGSGSYGNEQYF; size: -; V: TRBV9; length: 16; J: TRBJ2-7
CDR3: CASSYSGLAAHEQYF; size: -; V: TRBV6-5; length: 15; J: TRBJ2-7
CDR3: CASSAPITNSPLHF; size: -; V: TRBV2; length: 14; J: TRBJ1-6
CDR3: CASSPGKGAYEQFF; size: -; V: TRBV14; length: 14; J: TRBJ2-1
CDR3: CASRGDRGNEQFF; size: once; V: TRBV2; length: 13; J: TRBJ2-1
CDR3: CAWRTGRSGGELFF; size: -; V: TRBV30; length: 14; J: TRBJ2-2
CDR3: CASSFLPRTEAFF; size: once; V: TRBV28; length: 13; J: TRBJ1-1
CDR3: CAREGLAGEGGEQFF; size: -; V: TRBV6-4; length: 15; J: TRBJ2-1
CDR3: CASSLIRVNTEAFF; size: -; V: TRBV28; length: 14; J: TRBJ1-1
CDR3: CASSLAGGRGGYTF; size: -; V: TRBV28; length: 14; J: TRBJ1-2
CDR3: CASSPLEPGGQETQYF; size: -; V: TRBV28; length: 16; J: TRBJ2-5
CDR3: CASSPGLSSYEQYF; size: -; V: TRBV19; length: 14; J: TRBJ2-7
CDR3: CASSERMGPNSPLHF; size: -; V: TRBV2; length: 15; J: TRBJ1-6
CDR3: CASRRQDNYGYTF; size: few; V: TRBV6-5; length: 13; J: TRBJ1-2
CDR3: CAWMGDNSGNTIYF; size: -; V: TRBV30; length: 14; J: TRBJ1-3
CDR3: CAWSPGQHTGELFF; size: -; V: TRBV30; length: 14; J: TRBJ2-2
CDR3: CASSELTISSTDTQYF; size: -; V: TRBV2; length: 16; J: TRBJ2-3
CDR3: CASSFGGGSGSTDTQYF; size: once; V: TRBV27; length: 17; J: TRBJ2-3
CDR3: CSARDSYEQYF; size: -; V: TRBV20-1; length: 11; J: TRBJ2-7
CDR3: CASSHGLGANVLTF; size: -; V: TRBV5-1; length: 14; J: TRBJ2-6
CDR3: CAISPGVGGGQPQHF; size: -; V: TRBV10-3; length: 15; J: TRBJ1-5
CDR3: CASSESRVQPQHF; size: -; V: TRBV2; length: 13; J: TRBJ1-5
CDR3: CASSEGQENTEAFF; size: few; V: TRBV6-1; length: 14; J: TRBJ1-1
CDR3: CASSLARWEGNTEAFF; size: -; V: TRBV28; length: 16; J: TRBJ1-1
CDR3: CASSLIWVGEYGYTF; size: -; V: TRBV28; length: 15; J: TRBJ1-2
CDR3: CAISESRLAGYTDTQYF; size: once; V: TRBV10-3; length: 17; J: TRBJ2-3
CDR3: CASSPFPGQGAYNEQFF; size: -; V: TRBV7-3; length: 17; J: TRBJ2-1
CDR3: CASSLRGTGGVTEAFF; size: -; V: TRBV7-9; length: 16; J: TRBJ1-1
CDR3: CASSQSSGSYNEQFF; size: -; V: TRBV25-1; length: 15; J: TRBJ2-1
CDR3: CASSPGTGEMVYEQYF; size: few; V: TRBV5-1; length: 16; J: TRBJ2-7
CDR3: CATSRGTSGNTEAFF; size: -; V: TRBV15; length: 15; J: TRBJ1-1
CDR3: CSVGGGDRAYGYTF; size: -; V: TRBV29-1; length: 14; J: TRBJ1-2
CDR3: CASSLYPSYEQYF; size: -; V: TRBV19; length: 13; J: TRBJ2-7
CDR3: CASSLTGTSSYNEQFF; size: few; V: TRBV27; length: 16; J: TRBJ2-1
CDR3: CASSESGILSREQYF; size: once; V: TRBV10-1; length: 15; J: TRBJ2-7
CDR3: CASSQGIGDLPYEQYF; size: -; V: TRBV4-1; length: 16; J: TRBJ2-7
CDR3: CASSLVVRAANYGYTF; size: -; V: TRBV5-5; length: 16; J: TRBJ1-2
CDR3: CASSGHREGYTF; size: -; V: TRBV9; length: 12; J: TRBJ1-2
CDR3: CASSGQGAGMTEAFF; size: once; V: TRBV5-1; length: 15; J: TRBJ1-1
CDR3: CASSWDSSSTDTQYF; size: -; V: TRBV5-6; length: 15; J: TRBJ2-3
CDR3: CASSRDREETQYF; size: -; V: TRBV7-7; length: 13; J: TRBJ2-5
CDR3: CASSLLNTEAFF; size: -; V: TRBV28; length: 12; J: TRBJ1-1
CDR3: CSVLPGQRNTEAFF; size: -; V: TRBV29-1; length: 14; J: TRBJ1-1
CDR3: CASSKAGGPGDIQYF; size: -; V: TRBV25-1; length: 15; J: TRBJ2-4
CDR3: CASRPTGLYGYTF; size: -; V: TRBV28; length: 13; J: TRBJ1-2
CDR3: CASSQERDSNEQFF; size: -; V: TRBV4-1; length: 14; J: TRBJ2-1
CDR3: CASSGGTAKYYGYTF; size: -; V: TRBV9; length: 15; J: TRBJ1-2
CDR3: CASSLDSNGGYTF; size: -; V: TRBV7-9; length: 13; J: TRBJ1-2
CDR3: CASSLTGVEDTQYF; size: -; V: TRBV7-9; length: 14; J: TRBJ2-3
CDR3: CASSEGGAGANVLTF; size: -; V: TRBV6-1; length: 15; J: TRBJ2-6
CDR3: CASSPLSTGSPFEAFF; size: -; V: TRBV27; length: 16; J: TRBJ1-1
CDR3: CASSNRERTYEQYF; size: -; V: TRBV28; length: 14; J: TRBJ2-7
CDR3: CASSLLAGGQTDTQYF; size: -; V: TRBV28; length: 16; J: TRBJ2-3